The count of the clone carrying this T cell receptor beta chain is one. This sample is part of a study of shared clonotypes between healthy human individuals. Assay: immunoSEQ multiplex PCR; the TCRdb copy retains only in-frame clones and omits some. The data contain fewer than 400,000 clones, under 80% of them singletons. This TCR was recovered from a man under 40 in good health. Sequencing was done on a sample of memory CD4+ T cells sorted from blood. The sample's subset: CD45RA-negative fraction.

The CDR3 reads CASSYSVLGGTNEQYF. CDR3 DNA: TGTGCCAGCAGTTACTCCGTTCTGGGCGGGACCAACGAGCAGTACTTC. The chain links TRBV6-5 to TRBJ2-7; D may be TRBD2 (6 bases). Germline V lookup: CDR1 MNHEY, CDR2 SVGAGI. Trimming took off 0 bases at V and 5 bases at J, with 17 bases between the two ends. This CDR3 is 16 amino acids long.